This T cell receptor (beta chain) was documented in a study of blood T cells in healthy people across ages. Combining a sample-barcoded 5' primer with a J-beta primer mix, a second PCR ran for 7 to 11 cycles. Researchers report that a template-switch adaptor with 12 random nucleotides tagged each cDNA molecule. MiXCR was run by TCRdb on the 5' RACE reads, yielding one entry per CDR3 protein. The sample yields 650,000 to 800,000 distinct CDR3 sequences, 52% seen once. CDR3 size: 16 residues. In germline, CDR1 is DFQATT, CDR2 SNEGSKA (reference sequence). With 2 bases removed from V and 9 bases from J, the gap between germline ends came to 20 bases. Worth noting for this clonotype: Its antigen remains unknown.

Study conclusions and caveats: Relative to aged donors, long-lived donors carried more naive CD4+ cells and displayed higher diversity. Estimated diversity that came from one million T cells was considered an underestimate.

The sample was blood. This receptor was obtained from an elderly woman in good health. V is TRBV20-1 and J is TRBJ1-6; D is possibly TRBD1 (6 bases). CDR3 amino acids: CSARSPRDTERSPLHF. In DNA form, the CDR3 reads TGCAGTGCTAGATCACCCCGGGACACAGAACGTTCACCCCTCCACTTT.